Described below is a single T cell receptor beta chain sequence and its context. What it binds is unknown. This record belongs to a study of OX40 agonist ivuxolimab in advanced cancers. In the study overall: Ivuxolimab is an agonistic anti-OX40 (CD134) antibody, and patients were treated with it. Among those enrolled, mean age was about 62 years (range about 23 to 85) and over 70% were male. Study findings and constraints: Relative to CD4+ cells, CD8+ T cells on average had more expanded clones.

Germline CDR1 reads MNHNS; CDR2 reads SASEGT. This CDR3 region has 11 residues. Sequencing was performed with immunoSEQ multiplex PCR; in TCRdb, only in-frame clones are kept and a portion is missing. The data hold 50,000 or so clones, with 70% to 85% observed a single time. The material was CD4+ or CD8+ T cells sorted from blood, obtained in a trial of the OX40 agonist ivuxolimab. The chain employs TRBV6-1 and TRBJ2-5; no clear D. The J call is uncertain, as TRBJ2-7 better fits the DNA end. This TCR derives from an adult with an advanced solid tumor such as melanoma, head and neck, liver or kidney cancer. The CDR3 DNA reads as TGTGCCAGCAGCCACGCTGGCGAGCAGTACTTC. Protein product: CASSHAGEQYF.